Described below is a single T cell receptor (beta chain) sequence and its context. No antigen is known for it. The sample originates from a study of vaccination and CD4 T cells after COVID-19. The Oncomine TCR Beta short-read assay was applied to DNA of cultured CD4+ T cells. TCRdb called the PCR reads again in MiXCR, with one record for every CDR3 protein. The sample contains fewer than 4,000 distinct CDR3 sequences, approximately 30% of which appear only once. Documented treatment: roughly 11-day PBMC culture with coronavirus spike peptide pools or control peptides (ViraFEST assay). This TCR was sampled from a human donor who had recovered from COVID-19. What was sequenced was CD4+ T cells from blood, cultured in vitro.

CDR3 nucleotides: TGCGCCAGCAGCGCGACAGGGGGTCAAGACGAGCAGTACTTC. Translated, it gives CASSATGGQDEQYF. The chain links TRBV5-1 to TRBJ2-5; 9 bases are shared with TRBD1. Matching the DNA end better, TRBJ2-7 makes the J call doubtful. The CDR3 sequence is 14 residues long. Germline-derived CDR1 and CDR2 are SGHRS and YFSETQ.